This TCR beta chain was obtained from a study of tumor-infiltrating lymphocytes in primary liver carcinoma. Study in general: Spanning 4.2 to 10 cm, the tumors were T1-T3 N0M0.

A constant-region primer primed TCR beta cDNA synthesis from about 550 ng of total RNA. Three rounds of nested multiplex PCR with slightly modified ARM-PCR produced TCR beta libraries. TCRdb fed the multiplex PCR reads into MiXCR, producing one record per CDR3 protein. The data contain about 330,000 distinct CDR3 sequences, 65% of them singletons. Remarks on this clonotype: As yet, its antigen is unknown.

Unsorted whole blood yielded blood RNA, and germline DNA was extracted as well. Whole-study results and caveats: Tumors and blood were compared for top-250-clone fraction, and tumors had the significantly higher value (p = 0.039).

The TCR comes from a man aged 35 to 55 with primary liver carcinoma and hepatitis B virus infection. Input material: peripheral blood.

CDR3 sequence (DNA): TGTGCCAGCAGCGACGGACAGGGGGGGGACAGTGAGCAGTTCTTC. It specifies CASSDGQGGDSEQFF. This sequence joins TRBV11-3 and TRBJ2-1; 10 bases align to TRBD1. With 5 bases clipped from V and 9 bases from J, the junction kept 10 bases outside the gene matches. The CDR3 extends over 15 amino acids. The germline V gene encodes CDR1 SGHNT and CDR2 YENEEA.